The 32 T cell receptor beta chains listed next were all sequenced from one sample in a study of breast tumors, draining lymph nodes, adjacent tissues. Samples came from axillary lymph nodes draining the breast cancer. TCRdb analysed the multiplex PCR reads with MiXCR anew, one entry per CDR3 protein. The sample holds approximately 150,000 distinct CDR3 sequences, 33% seen once. Sequencing was done on a sample of axillary lymph node tissue. These receptor sequences come from a female donor with breast cancer. Some clones in this sample may be carry-over from other donors' samples.

This clonotype appeared many times. CDR3 sequence (DNA): TGCAGTGCTAGAGACCCGACTAGCGGGTTCAGCTCCTACAATGAGCAGTTCTTC. This sequence encodes CSARDPTSGFSSYNEQFF. The J gene is TRBJ2-1, the V gene TRBV20-1, with 10 bases fitting TRBD2. There are 18 residues in the CDR3. CDR1 DFQATT and CDR2 SNEGSKA come from the germline V gene (reference sequence). After removal of 0 bases from V and 0 bases from J, the junction contained 8 bases not matched to a gene.

This clonotype was seen repeatedly, ten times or more. The genes are TRBV7-3 and TRBJ2-3, with D possibly matching TRBD2 (6 bases). CDR1 is SGHTA and CDR2 is FQGTGA in the germline V gene. The CDR3 has 16 amino acids. Trimming removed 3 bases at V and 0 bases at J, with 13 bases between. The CDR3 is CASSLNGRVSTDTQYF. The CDR3 nucleotides are TGTGCCAGCAGCTTGAACGGGAGAGTTAGCACAGATACGCAGTATTTT.

This clonotype was recorded at least ten times. This chain joins TRBV24-1 and TRBJ2-1; tentative D call: TRBD1 (6 bases). V dropped 5 bases and J dropped 8 bases, with 12 bases sitting between them. CDR1 is KGHDR and CDR2 is SFDVKD in the germline V gene. The CDR3 is 13 residues long. CDR3 sequence: CATSVPGGDEQFF. For the CDR3, the DNA is TGTGCCACCAGTGTCCCTGGGGGCGATGAGCAGTTCTTC.

This clonotype was observed a few times. The V gene is TRBV28, the J gene TRBJ1-5; 8 bases are shared with TRBD1. The CDR3 totals 15 residues. The V gene's germline CDR1 is MDHEN and CDR2 SYDVKM. V lost 2 bases and J lost 7; bases outside the gene matches: 7. The CDR3, as DNA: TGTGCCAGCAGTTTACAGTTACAGGGGGTACAGCCCCAGCATTTT. Translation: CASSLQLQGVQPQHF.

This clonotype came up many times. The DNA of the CDR3 is TGTGCCAGCAGTTTATATCCAGTCACGGCCACACACTATGGCTACACCTTC. It specifies CASSLYPVTATHYGYTF. The chain carries TRBV27 and TRBJ1-2; D unclear. CDR3 size: 17 residues. Germline CDR1 MNHEY, CDR2 SMNVEV (reference sequence). V shed 1 base and J shed 3 bases, with 18 bases lying between them.

A note on this clonotype: It is likely a read error, because the conserved phenylalanine at the end of the CDR3 is missing. Because the CDR3's place on the DNA is in doubt, the DNA is left out and the CDR3 is given as listed by TCRdb. The chain couples TRBV30 to TRBJ2-2; TRBD1 is the table's D call and was not checked against the DNA. Looked up from germline, CDR1 is GTSNPN and CDR2 is SVGIG (reference sequence). The CDR3 has 13 residues if both end residues are counted. CDR3 loop: CAWSAGHTGELSL.

This clonotype appeared many times. This chain connects TRBV7-6 to TRBJ2-3, with a weak D call TRBD2 (6 bases). The CDR3 is 16 residues long. Germline V CDR1 and CDR2: SGHVS, FNYEAQ. Trimming left V 0 bases short and J 2 bases short, with 12 bases between. The CDR3 spells CASSLAPSAVTDTQYF. The CDR3 region has the DNA TGTGCCAGCAGCTTAGCGCCTAGCGCAGTCACAGATACGCAGTATTTT.

CDR3 sequence: CASSSGQLATNKKLFF. CDR3 DNA: TGTGCCAGCAGCTCGGGACAGCTAGCAACCAATAAAAAACTGTTTTTT. This chain uses TRBV9 with TRBJ1-4, with TRBD1 matching 7 bases. Per the germline V gene, CDR1 is SGDLS and CDR2 is YYNGEE. J lost 9 bases, V lost 4 bases, and 15 bases had no gene match. This CDR3 spans 16 amino acids.

The J gene is TRBJ1-6, the V gene TRBV20-1; D is unclear. This CDR3 comprises 13 residues. Deletions cut 3 bases from V and 3 bases from J, with 6 bases between. From germline, CDR1 is DFQATT and CDR2 SNEGSKA (reference sequence). In DNA form, the CDR3 reads TGCAGTGCTAGGGCAGTCTATAATTCACCCCTCCACTTT. Translation gives CSARAVYNSPLHF.

This clonotype was observed many times. V is TRBV20-1 and J is TRBJ2-1, with a weak D call TRBD1 (6 bases). V was shortened by 0 bases and J by 0 bases, with 15 bases between the two germline ends. The CDR3 has 17 residues. Looked up from germline, CDR1 is DFQATT and CDR2 is SNEGSKA (reference sequence). In DNA form, the CDR3 reads TGCAGTGCTAGAGATTCCGGGACACCTAGCTCCTACAATGAGCAGTTCTTC. Encoded protein: CSARDSGTPSSYNEQFF.

Many counts were recorded for this clonotype. The J gene is TRBJ2-7, the V gene TRBV4-3; D gene uncertain. The V end lost 5 bases, the J end lost 1 base, and 9 bases lay between the germline ends. The CDR3 has 13 residues. From germline, CDR1 is LGHNA and CDR2 YSLEER. CDR3 coding DNA: TGCGCCAGCAGCTTGACGGTTTCCTACGAGCAGTACTTC. It yields the protein CASSLTVSYEQYF.

This clonotype was counted ten times or more. V usage is TRBV4-1 and J usage is TRBJ1-4; D is possibly TRBD1 (5 bases). The CDR3 spans 16 residues. Between the trimmed V and J ends, which lost 4 bases and 8 bases, there was a span of 20 bases. Per the germline V gene, CDR1 is MGHRA and CDR2 is YSYEKL. CDR3 region: CASSLGTIRGLEKLFF. CDR3 DNA sequence: TGCGCCAGCAGCCTAGGAACGATACGGGGCTTGGAAAAACTGTTTTTT.

CDR3 region: CATSARDTAKMNQPQHF. DNA of the CDR3: TGTGCCACCAGTGCTAGAGATACAGCGAAGATGAATCAGCCCCAGCATTTT. J is TRBJ1-5 and V is TRBV24-1; D gene unclear. The CDR3 totals 17 residues. Germline assignment: CDR1 KGHDR and CDR2 SFDVKD. V was shortened by 5 bases and J by 4 bases, with 20 bases between the two germline ends.

This clonotype was seen repeatedly, ten times or more. V and J are TRBV18 and TRBJ2-2, with a tentative D call TRBD1 (6 bases). CDR1 is KGHSH, CDR2 LQKENI, per germline. There are 13 residues in the CDR3. V lost 8 bases to trimming and J lost 3 bases, with 10 bases between them. Here the CDR3 reads CASVQGYTGELFF. The CDR3 DNA reads TGTGCCAGCGTACAGGGATACACCGGGGAGCTGTTTTTT.

This clonotype was seen more than once but under ten times. This may arise from a read error, as a much more abundant clone is one base away. The genes are TRBV19 and TRBJ1-2, with D maybe TRBD1 (6 bases). The CDR3 loop spans 12 amino acids. CDR1 is LNHDA, CDR2 SQIVND, per germline (reference sequence). Here the CDR3 DNA reads TGTGCCAGTGGTATAGCAGGGGCTGGCTACACCTTC. The encoded protein is CASGIAGAGYTF.

Note on this clonotype: The conserved phenylalanine or tryptophan is not found at the CDR3 terminus, so this likely reflects a read error. The rearrangement links TRBV4-1 to TRBJ2-1; TRBD2 matches at 7 bases. V lost 4 bases and J lost 9; bases outside the gene matches: 12. The CDR3 has 15 amino acids. CDR1 is MGHRA and CDR2 is YSYEKL in the germline V gene. The CDR3 DNA follows: TGCGCCAGCAGCCGAGCGGGGTACCTTCTTGCTGAGCAGTTCCTC. It encodes CASSRAGYLLAEQFL.

This clonotype was observed many times. The chain has TRBV12-3 or TRBV12-4 and TRBJ1-2; TRBD1 might be the D (6 bases). Trimming cost V 6 bases and J 6 bases, with 23 bases left between them. CDR3 length equals 16 residues. CDR3 DNA: TGTGCCAGCAGGCCCGGGGGGGCTTTGACCCGAGATGGCTACACCTTC. Amino acid sequence: CASRPGGALTRDGYTF.

The rearrangement joins TRBV15 to TRBJ1-2, with a weak D call TRBD1 (6 bases). The germline V gene encodes CDR1 LNHNV and CDR2 YYDKDF (reference sequence). The CDR3 totals 14 residues. V lost 0 bases and J lost 12, with 17 bases in between. CDR3: CATSRDWGAVSHTF. The CDR3 DNA follows: TGTGCCACCAGCAGAGATTGGGGGGCGGTCTCGCACACCTTC.

A note on this clonotype: A much larger clone sits a single nucleotide away, making a read error possible. This sequence joins TRBV7-9 and TRBJ2-1, with 12 nucleotides matching TRBD2. The CDR3 runs to 15 residues. Germline CDR1 reads SEHNR; CDR2 reads FQNEAQ (reference sequence). CDR3 amino acids: CASSLVGLAGHEQLF. The CDR3 DNA is TGTGCCAGCAGCTTGGTAGGACTAGCGGGGCATGAGCAGCTCTTC.

Only a few counts were recorded for this clonotype. Since a much larger clone is just one base distant, this may be a read error. The chain combines TRBV12-3 or TRBV12-4 with TRBJ2-1, with 12 bases fitting TRBD2. Trimming at V came to 7 bases and at J to 2 bases, leaving 6 bases not matched to a gene. The CDR3 has 16 amino acids. CDR3 nucleotide sequence: TGTGCCAGCATAAGCAGGACTAGCGGGACCTACAATGAGCAGTTCTTC. It is translated as CASISRTSGTYNEQFF.

In nucleotides, the CDR3 is TGTGCCAGCTCAAAAGGCGGGGGAACGACAGGGGAAAGGGAAAAACTGTTTTTT. It codes for CASSKGGGTTGEREKLFF. This chain joins TRBV9 and TRBJ1-4; 8 bases agree with TRBD1. Germline V gene data show CDR1 as SGDLS and CDR2 as YYNGEE. The CDR3 is made up of 18 amino acids. V dropped 7 bases and J dropped 8; count of bases not matched to a gene: 22.

The chain recombines TRBV29-1 with TRBJ2-3; 7 bases map to TRBD2. Germline V gene sequence: CDR1 SQVTM, CDR2 ANQGSEA. V dropped 1 base and J dropped 0; count of bases not matched to a gene: 7. The CDR3 is 16 amino acids. The CDR3 sequence: CSVEGGGTPSTDTQYF. The CDR3 DNA is TGCAGCGTTGAAGGGGGGGGGACTCCTAGCACAGATACGCAGTATTTT.

This clonotype has at least ten counts. V and J are TRBV28 and TRBJ1-4, with D perhaps matching TRBD1 (5 bases). The CDR3 is made up of 15 amino acids. The germline CDR1 and CDR2 sequences are MDHEN and SYDVKM. Trimming took off 4 bases at V and 8 bases at J, with 17 bases between the two ends. This CDR3 is CASSSGTRKREKLFF. Here the CDR3 DNA reads TGTGCCAGCAGTTCAGGGACTAGGAAAAGAGAAAAACTGTTTTTT.

There are many counts of this clonotype. The genes are TRBV7-8 and TRBJ2-7, with 9 bases matching TRBD2. Per the germline V gene, CDR1 is SGHVS and CDR2 is FQNEAQ. The CDR3 extends over 15 amino acids. Trimming at V came to 1 base and at J to 7 bases, leaving 8 bases not matched to a gene. Written as DNA, the CDR3 is TGTGCCAGCAGCTTAGTAAGTGCTAGCGGGATAGAGCAGTACTTC. This codes for CASSLVSASGIEQYF.

The V gene is TRBV7-4, the J gene TRBJ2-1; D may be TRBD1 or TRBD2 (5 bases each). With 5 bases removed from V and 5 bases from J, the gap between germline ends came to 40 bases. Germline V lookup: CDR1 SGHVT, CDR2 SQSDAQ. CDR3 size: 23 residues. The CDR3 here is CASSLDRSSGGSSGANVHNEQFF. The DNA of the CDR3 is TGTGCCAGCAGCCTTGATAGGAGCTCTGGGGGTAGCTCTGGGGCCAACGTCCACAATGAGCAGTTCTTC.

The table lists this clonotype with many counts. V usage is TRBV20-1 and J usage is TRBJ2-1; D is ambiguous. The CDR3 contains 11 residues. Trimming shortened V by 6 bases and J by 8 bases, and 11 bases separated the two germline ends. In germline, CDR1 is DFQATT, CDR2 SNEGSKA (reference sequence). CDR3 sequence: CSAHSQHEQFF. The CDR3, as DNA: TGCAGTGCCCACAGTCAGCATGAGCAGTTCTTC.

This clonotype was detected many times. The rearrangement uses TRBV27 and TRBJ2-3; perhaps TRBD2 as D (5 bases). The CDR3 length is 12 residues. Germline assignment: CDR1 MNHEY and CDR2 SMNVEV (reference sequence). The V gene lost 9 bases and the J gene lost 9 bases, with 16 bases spanning the gap. The CDR3 DNA reads as TGTGCCAGTAGGACCTTCGAGGGCACGCAGTATTTT. It codes for CASRTFEGTQYF.

This clonotype was counted at least ten times. This rearrangement joins TRBV12-3 or TRBV12-4 to TRBJ2-7; D gene uncertain. This CDR3 is 14 amino acids long. The V end was cut by 5 bases, the J end by 5 bases, with 16 bases between. The CDR3 DNA reads TGTGCCAGCAGTCTTAGTCGGTCTTCCAACGAGCAGTACTTC. This codes for CASSLSRSSNEQYF.

This clonotype has ten or more counts. Here the CDR3 reads CASSLGQALSYEQYF. The CDR3 coding sequence is TGCGCCAGCAGCTTGGGACAGGCCCTTTCCTACGAGCAGTACTTC. The gene calls are TRBV5-1 and TRBJ2-7, with a weak D call TRBD1 (6 bases). The V gene lost 0 bases and the J gene lost 1 base, with 11 bases spanning the gap. Germline V gene lookup returns CDR1 SGHRS and CDR2 YFSETQ. This CDR3 comprises 15 residues. Full variable domain (missing parts from reference TRBV5-1 and TRBJ2-7): KAGVTQTPRYLIKTRGQQVTLSCSPISGHRSVSWYQQTPGQGLQFLFEYFSETQRNKGNFPGRFSGRQFSNSRSEMNVSTLELGDSALYLCASSLGQALSYEQYFGPGTRLTVT.

This clonotype was seen at least ten times. The chain joins TRBV24-1 to TRBJ2-7; D might be TRBD1 (5 bases). CDR3 size: 12 residues. CDR1 KGHDR and CDR2 SFDVKD come from the germline V gene. V lost 4 bases and J lost 4, with 7 bases in between. This CDR3 reads CATSEQGYEQYF. The CDR3 coding sequence is TGTGCCACCAGTGAGCAGGGTTACGAGCAGTACTTC.

This clonotype was seen repeatedly, ten times or more. The chain uses TRBV19 and TRBJ2-5; no clear D gene. Looked up from germline, CDR1 is LNHDA and CDR2 is SQIVND (reference sequence). V was pared by 10 bases and J by 5 bases, with 14 bases between. CDR3 size: 12 residues. Here the CDR3 DNA reads TGTGCCACCTCCCGCGGTGGGGAGACCCAGTACTTC. It yields the protein CATSRGGETQYF.

The J gene is TRBJ1-2, the V gene TRBV20-1; D may be TRBD1 (5 bases). This CDR3 spans 11 amino acids. V was shortened by 3 bases and J by 7 bases, with 9 bases between the two germline ends. CDR1 DFQATT and CDR2 SNEGSKA come from the germline V gene (reference sequence). Here the CDR3 reads CSARGVGGYTF. The CDR3 nucleotides read TGCAGTGCTAGGGGGGTAGGTGGCTACACCTTC.